One sample yielded the 14 T cell receptor beta chains listed below, sequenced in a study of T cells expressing NK-cell markers. TCRdb re-called the 5' RACE reads; one entry per CDR3 protein, DNA not given. Its table records 25,000 to 35,000 distinct CDR3 sequences. Sequenced: blood T cells: a sorted CD56 or NKG2C T cell subset, CD4+ or CD8+ T cells, or bulk PBMC T cells (not recorded which). The receptor set was obtained from a woman between 18 and 70 years old in good health.

CDR3 amino acids: CASSERGPGLYEQYF. This chain uses TRBV2 with TRBJ2-7; the D call of TRBD1 rests on TCRdb alone, since no DNA is present to check it. The CDR3 consists of 15 residues. Germline V lookup: CDR1 SNHLY, CDR2 FYNNEI. The full variable domain, rest sourced from reference TRBV2 and TRBJ2-7, is EPEVTQTPSHQVTQMGQEVILRCVPISNHLYFYWYRQILGQKVEFLVSFYNNEISEKSEIFDDQFSVERPDGSNFTLKIRSTKLEDSAMYFCASSERGPGLYEQYFGPGTRLTVT.

The chain recombines TRBV21-1 with TRBJ1-1; the D call of TRBD1 rests on TCRdb alone, since no DNA is present to check it. TRBV21-1 is termed a pseudogene. The CDR3 contains 18 residues. The CDR3 loop reads CASSANTTNRGGYTEAFF.

The rearrangement links TRBV4-1 to TRBJ2-1. The CDR3 loop spans 15 amino acids. Germline lookup yields CDR1 MGHRA and CDR2 YSYEKL. The CDR3 sequence: CASSQGGSSYNEQFF.

J is TRBJ2-2 and V is TRBV7-9; TCRdb reports TRBD1, a call that lacks DNA to check it against. This CDR3 has 13 residues. The germline V gene encodes CDR1 SEHNR and CDR2 FQNEAQ (reference sequence). Here the CDR3 reads CASSSGKGGELFF. The full variable domain, in which reference TRBV7-9 and TRBJ2-2 provide the parts outside the CDR3, is DTGVSQNPRHKITKRGQNVTFRCDPISEHNRLYWYRQTLGQGPEFLTYFQNEAQLEKSRLLSDRFSAERPKGSFSTLEIQRTEQGDSAMYLCASSSGKGGELFFGEGSRLTVL.

The chain employs TRBV11-2 and TRBJ1-1; TCRdb's D call, TRBD1, is unchecked because there is no DNA. This CDR3 has 16 residues. Germline-derived CDR1 and CDR2 are SGHAT and FQNNGV. CDR3 loop: CASSSHAGRLNTEAFF.

The chain uses TRBV29-1 and TRBJ2-7; TCRdb's D call, TRBD2, is unchecked because there is no DNA. Germline-derived CDR1 and CDR2 are SQVTM and ANQGSEA. This CDR3 comprises 13 residues. The CDR3 spells CSVFTSGSYEQYF.

The genes are TRBV29-1 and TRBJ1-2; as DNA is missing, the TRBD1 call by TCRdb cannot be tested. The CDR3 length is 13 residues. Germline CDR1 reads SQVTM; CDR2 reads ANQGSEA. The CDR3 spells CSDGTGGFEGYTF.

This rearrangement joins TRBV7-8 to TRBJ2-5; the TCRdb call, TRBD2, lacks DNA for checking. Germline CDR1 reads SGHVS; CDR2 reads FQNEAQ. The CDR3 is 16 residues long. This CDR3 is CASSLELAGLQETQYF.

The V and J genes are TRBV5-1 and TRBJ2-2; there is no DNA to check the TCRdb D call of TRBD1. This CDR3 spans 17 amino acids. Germline V CDR1 and CDR2: SGHRS, YFSETQ. The CDR3 protein is CASSSWTDRLGTGELFF.

This chain connects TRBV7-6 to TRBJ2-7; absent DNA, TCRdb's TRBD1 call cannot be checked. This CDR3 has 15 amino acids. The V gene's germline CDR1 is SGHVS and CDR2 FNYEAQ. CDR3 loop: CASSLPPGYRSEQYF.

V is TRBV7-9 and J is TRBJ2-2. CDR3 length: 17 residues. CDR1 and CDR2 (germline): SEHNR, FQNEAQ (reference sequence). CDR3 in amino acids: CASSLAVDGASTGELFF.

This chain links TRBV9 with TRBJ2-7; TCRdb names TRBD2, which stays unverified in the absence of DNA. The CDR3 has 13 amino acids. Germline V CDR1 and CDR2: SGDLS, YYNGEE. CDR3 residues: CASSSGGSYEQYF.

The chain recombines TRBV5-1 with TRBJ2-3; TCRdb designates TRBD1, a call that cannot be tested without DNA. CDR1 is SGHRS, CDR2 YFSETQ, per germline. The CDR3 consists of 16 residues. The CDR3 sequence: CASNGLRQGAADTQYF.

The rearrangement joins TRBV7-2 to TRBJ2-1. The CDR3 consists of 13 residues. Germline V gives CDR1 SGHTA, CDR2 FQGNSA. CDR3 protein: CASSLGSYNEQFF.